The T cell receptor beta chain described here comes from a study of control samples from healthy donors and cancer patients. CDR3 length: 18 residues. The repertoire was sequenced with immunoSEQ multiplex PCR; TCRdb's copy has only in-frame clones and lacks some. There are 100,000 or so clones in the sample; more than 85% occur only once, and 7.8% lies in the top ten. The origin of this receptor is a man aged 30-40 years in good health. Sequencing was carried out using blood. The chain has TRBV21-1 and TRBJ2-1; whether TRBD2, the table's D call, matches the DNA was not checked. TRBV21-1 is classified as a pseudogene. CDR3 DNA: TGTGCCAGCAGCAAAGCGCGAGGGCTGGAGATCTCCTACAATGAGCAGTTCTTC. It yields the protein CASSKARGLEISYNEQFF.